A single sample is the source of the 3 T cell receptor beta chains below, sequenced in a study of cytomegalovirus exposure and HLA in healthy donors. Researchers ran the PCR with 60 Vbeta and 13 Jbeta primers. Assay: immunoSEQ multiplex PCR; the TCRdb copy retains only in-frame clones and omits some. The table records tens of thousands of clones, just under 80% of them present only once. What was sequenced was PBMCs. These receptors came from a woman aged 40 to 50 in good health and CMV-seronegative.

A word on this clone: Mismatch with germline at one junction end may stem from a read error. V is TRBV5-1 and J is TRBJ2-4; D ambiguous. The CDR3 loop spans 12 amino acids. Germline V CDR1 and CDR2: SGHRS, YFSETQ. CDR3 in DNA: TGTGCCAGCAGCTTTGGCGGAAACATTCAGTACTTC. Protein: CASSFGGNIQYF.

The rearrangement joins TRBV7-9 to TRBJ1-1; TRBD1 agrees at 8 bases. The V gene's germline CDR1 is SEHNR and CDR2 FQNEAQ (reference sequence). This CDR3 has 17 amino acids. Trimming removed 5 bases from V and 0 bases from J; junction bases left unmatched: 11. CDR3 DNA sequence: TGTGCCAGCAGCCCCAAATACGGGACAGGTATGAACACTGAAGCTTTCTTT. It is translated as CASSPKYGTGMNTEAFF.

In this sample, this clone turned up many times. This chain joins TRBV14 and TRBJ1-1; D might be TRBD1 (5 bases). V gave up 5 bases and J gave up 1 base, with 8 bases separating them. Germline V lookup: CDR1 SGHDN, CDR2 FVKESK. The CDR3 has 13 amino acids. CDR3 sequence reads: CASSAQANTEAFF. CDR3 in DNA: TGTGCCAGCAGCGCACAGGCGAACACTGAAGCTTTCTTT.